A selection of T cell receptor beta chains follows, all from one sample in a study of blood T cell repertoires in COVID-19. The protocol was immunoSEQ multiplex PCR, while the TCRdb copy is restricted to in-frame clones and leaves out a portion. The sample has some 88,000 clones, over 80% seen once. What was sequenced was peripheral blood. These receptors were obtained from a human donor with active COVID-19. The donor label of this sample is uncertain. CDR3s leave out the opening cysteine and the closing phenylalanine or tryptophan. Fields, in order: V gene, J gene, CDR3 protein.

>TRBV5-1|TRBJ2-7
ASSPFPGTSGGYEQY
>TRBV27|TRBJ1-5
ASSSPGRGGPFQPQH
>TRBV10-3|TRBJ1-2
AISEYGTGTNGYT
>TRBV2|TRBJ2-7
ASRLQGYEQY
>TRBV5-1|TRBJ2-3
ASSLAIQGDTQY
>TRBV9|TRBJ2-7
ASSVGTAPYEQY
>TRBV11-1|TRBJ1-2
SQTEIYYGYT
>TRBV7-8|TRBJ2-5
ASSGGLAGVTPETQY
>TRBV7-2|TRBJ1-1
ASSLDRGRNTEAF
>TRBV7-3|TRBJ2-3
ASSLKAGDSTDTQY
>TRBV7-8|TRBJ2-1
ASSLMSFRGEQF
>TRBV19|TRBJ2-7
ASSIGDRGHEQY
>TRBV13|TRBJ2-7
ASSFLGAGGGSSYEQY
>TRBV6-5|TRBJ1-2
ASRQHDGGDGYT
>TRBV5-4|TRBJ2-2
ASSPGLAGLSGELF
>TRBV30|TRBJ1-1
AWIGKVMAEAF
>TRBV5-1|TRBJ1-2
ASSLVGGEPDGYT
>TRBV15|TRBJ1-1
ATSRPTQGILNTEAF